The 3 T cell receptor beta chains presented below share a single source sample, sequenced in a study of multiple sclerosis patients with progressive multifocal leukoencephalopathy. Time point of the sample: time of PML onset. Generated by immunoSEQ multiplex PCR, the TCRdb table keeps only in-frame clones and is missing some. This table holds more than 30,000 clones, 87% found once. Sample: PBMCs, taken from a patient treated with natalizumab. These receptors were taken from a woman between 40 and 50 years old with progressive multifocal leukoencephalopathy.

In its sample, this clone was seen once. V usage is TRBV7-2 and J usage is TRBJ2-7; the D gene could be TRBD1 or TRBD2 (5 bases each). Trimming took off 8 bases at V and 2 bases at J, with 13 bases between the two ends. The CDR3 length is 13 residues. Germline V gene data show CDR1 as SGHTA and CDR2 as FQGNSA. CDR3 DNA sequence: TGTGCCAGCGGGATGGGGGACCCCTACGAGCAGTACTTC. This codes for CASGMGDPYEQYF.

With respect to this clone: Other DNA sequences in the sample encode the same CDR3. The chain has TRBV5-1 and TRBJ2-7; maybe TRBD2 (7 bases). The CDR3 sequence is 14 residues long. CDR1 and CDR2 from the germline V gene are SGHRS and YFSETQ. Trimming stripped 4 bases from V and 3 bases from J, with 14 bases between. The CDR3 sequence: CASSRGGGGYEQYF. CDR3 DNA: TGCGCCAGCAGCCGTGGGGGAGGGGGCTACGAGCAGTACTTC.

The rearrangement uses TRBV15 and TRBJ2-1; 8 bases agree with TRBD2. V was clipped by 0 bases and J by 12 bases; unmatched bases: 1. The CDR3 is 12 amino acids. Germline CDR1 and CDR2: LNHNV and YYDKDF (reference sequence). CDR3 amino acids: CATSRDGTRQFF. The CDR3 DNA is TGTGCCACCAGCAGAGATGGGACTAGGCAGTTCTTC.